The rows below give T cell receptor beta chains drawn from one sample of a study of T cell responses to AZD1222 COVID-19 vaccine. Assay: immunoSEQ multiplex PCR; the TCRdb copy retains only in-frame clones and omits some. The data contain some 120,000 clones, 85% to 90% of them singletons. Source: peripheral blood, taken on day 0 of AZD1222 vaccination. These TCRs come from an adult in good health. The CDR3 runs from the conserved cysteine through the conserved F or W. Each record gives: D gene, J gene, V gene, CDR3 protein. D genes are given only for firm matches.

D: -
J: TRBJ2-1
V: TRBV6-5
CDR3: CASSPGLVNEQFF

D: -
J: TRBJ1-2
V: TRBV6-5
CDR3: CASSYSSGGGSYTF

D: -
J: TRBJ2-5
V: TRBV29-1
CDR3: CSVERSLGETQYF

D: -
J: TRBJ2-7
V: TRBV7-2
CDR3: CASSLDPVGAYEQYF

D: -
J: TRBJ1-3
V: TRBV7-9
CDR3: CASPKGRSGNTIYF

D: -
J: TRBJ1-1
V: TRBV19
CDR3: CASSKKGGRTEAFF

D: -
J: TRBJ1-1
V: TRBV9
CDR3: CASSVSHYTEAFF

D: -
J: TRBJ2-1
V: TRBV19
CDR3: CASSRQVIVRKTNVENEQFF

D: TRBD1
J: TRBJ2-3
V: TRBV6-5
CDR3: CASSQRQGADTQYF

D: -
J: TRBJ1-3
V: TRBV30
CDR3: CAWATDGVRNTIYF

D: -
J: TRBJ1-6
V: TRBV28
CDR3: CASSSEPSPLHF

D: -
J: TRBJ1-1
V: TRBV24-1
CDR3: CATSSATEAFF

D: -
J: TRBJ1-1
V: TRBV7-3
CDR3: CASSLTPNTEAFF

D: -
J: TRBJ1-5
V: TRBV6-5
CDR3: CASSYREAQPQHF

D: -
J: TRBJ1-1
V: TRBV7-8
CDR3: CASIRYRNTEAFF

D: -
J: TRBJ1-4
V: TRBV4-3
CDR3: CASSRAGPPASEKLFF

D: TRBD1
J: TRBJ1-1
V: TRBV5-6
CDR3: CASSPGTGDTEAFF

D: TRBD1
J: TRBJ2-1
V: TRBV19
CDR3: CASSTPGGAHLEQFF

D: TRBD1
J: TRBJ2-1
V: TRBV27
CDR3: CASSLGDRGYNEQFF

D: -
J: TRBJ2-7
V: TRBV19
CDR3: CASSNRRRRVDEQYF

D: -
J: TRBJ1-1
V: TRBV2
CDR3: CASIWAQGAEAFF

D: TRBD1
J: TRBJ1-4
V: TRBV7-2
CDR3: CASSLGQTGNEKLFF

D: TRBD1
J: TRBJ1-2
V: TRBV6-5
CDR3: CASRQGAVVGYGYTF

D: -
J: TRBJ1-2
V: TRBV27
CDR3: CASSFVGLRDYGYTF

D: TRBD2
J: TRBJ2-7
V: TRBV3-1/TRBV3-2
CDR3: CASSPAGVIYEQYF

D: -
J: TRBJ1-1
V: TRBV19
CDR3: CASSFGSGSNTEAFF

D: -
J: TRBJ2-1
V: TRBV12-3/TRBV12-4
CDR3: CASSLSGNEQFF

D: TRBD2
J: TRBJ2-1
V: TRBV6-5
CDR3: CASNLAGGTNEQFF

D: TRBD2
J: TRBJ2-1
V: TRBV7-3
CDR3: CASSLHGGSYNEQFF

D: -
J: TRBJ2-6
V: TRBV2
CDR3: CASSDGVGGANVLTF

D: -
J: TRBJ2-7
V: TRBV4-1
CDR3: CASSFLGGSGYEQYF

D: -
J: TRBJ2-5
V: TRBV4-3
CDR3: CASSQGLQETQYF

D: -
J: TRBJ1-3
V: TRBV6-1
CDR3: CASSEAYGYYGNTIYF

D: -
J: TRBJ2-2
V: TRBV7-9
CDR3: CASKDGAANTGELFF

D: -
J: TRBJ1-5
V: TRBV27
CDR3: CASSWGGGNQPQHF

D: -
J: TRBJ1-2
V: TRBV7-2
CDR3: CASSPGQNYGYTF

D: -
J: TRBJ1-2
V: TRBV11-2
CDR3: CASSRRGATNYGYTF

D: -
J: TRBJ2-5
V: TRBV5-1
CDR3: CASRRLGKQETQYF

D: TRBD2
J: TRBJ2-3
V: TRBV16
CDR3: CASSEHPGTSGSHTQYF

D: -
J: TRBJ2-2
V: TRBV19
CDR3: CASSDRTGELFF

D: -
J: TRBJ1-1
V: TRBV6-5
CDR3: CASSYVFQAGDTEAFF

D: TRBD1
J: TRBJ2-5
V: TRBV7-2
CDR3: CASSPGQRQETQYF

D: TRBD1
J: TRBJ1-5
V: TRBV10-1
CDR3: CASSESGQELLYSNQPQHF

D: -
J: TRBJ1-6
V: TRBV5-1
CDR3: CASSLDQVGNSPLHF

D: TRBD1
J: TRBJ1-2
V: TRBV9
CDR3: CASSSRDRTVYGYTF

D: TRBD1
J: TRBJ2-3
V: TRBV5-1
CDR3: CASSRGQGTDTQYF

D: -
J: TRBJ2-3
V: TRBV1
CDR3: CTSSQDREDTQYF

D: -
J: TRBJ1-1
V: TRBV18
CDR3: CATLNRVNTEAFF

D: -
J: TRBJ1-1
V: TRBV5-4
CDR3: CASSLPGPMNTEAFF

D: TRBD1
J: TRBJ1-2
V: TRBV11-3
CDR3: CASSLGGQGHGYTF

D: -
J: TRBJ1-1
V: TRBV7-7
CDR3: CASSLTVNTEAFF

D: -
J: TRBJ1-1
V: TRBV21-1
CDR3: CASSRGQGDTEAFF

D: -
J: TRBJ1-4
V: TRBV18
CDR3: CASSPRGRGGAPNEKLFF

D: -
J: TRBJ2-1
V: TRBV6-1
CDR3: CASSEAVGNEQFF

D: -
J: TRBJ1-2
V: TRBV5-1
CDR3: CASSLKVPGLGYGYTF

D: -
J: TRBJ1-5
V: TRBV4-3
CDR3: CASSQDLGQADQPQHF

D: TRBD1
J: TRBJ2-1
V: TRBV30
CDR3: CAWSEKGGLYNEQFF

D: -
J: TRBJ1-2
V: TRBV4-3
CDR3: CASSQDLVTNSNYGYTF

D: -
J: TRBJ1-5
V: TRBV10-3
CDR3: CAISGTGTNQPQHF

D: -
J: TRBJ2-1
V: TRBV5-4
CDR3: CASSQAGNNEQFF